The table lists the clone carrying this TCR beta chain with a few counts. Its target is not known. TCRdb reprocessed the 5' RACE reads via MiXCR and lists one record per CDR3 protein. This table holds about 25,000 distinct CDR3 sequences, about 4.4% found once. This entry comes from a study of early T cells in non-severe SARS-CoV-2 infection. Study-level points and caveats: VDJdb matching skewed toward anti-spike CD8 responses, missing private and CD4 specificities.

The V gene's germline CDR1 is MNHEY and CDR2 SVGAGI. Trimming removed 2 bases from V and 5 bases from J; junction bases left unmatched: 10. The CDR3 runs 16 residues. The V call is TRBV6-5, the J call TRBJ1-2; TRBD1 matches at 8 bases. The clonotype comes from an adult who was a healthcare worker with PCR-confirmed SARS-CoV-2 infection or an uninfected control (not recorded which). Sequences were obtained from whole blood. As DNA, the CDR3 is TGTGCCAGCAGTTACGGGTTCGGGACAGGAGTATATGGCTACACCTTC. Protein sequence: CASSYGFGTGVYGYTF.